This T cell receptor beta chain was identified during a study of cytomegalovirus exposure and HLA in healthy donors listed by TCRdb under 2017. Some background on the complete study: The roughly 700 repertoires of the first cohort and the roughly 110 validation repertoires were produced on the same platform, according to a later analysis. The study aimed to test whether cataloging public T cell receptors could reveal signatures of past pathogen exposure. A separate validation cohort of 100 to 150 different subjects was used in addition to the roughly 620-subject first cohort. The study combined high-throughput TCR immunosequencing, statistical association of individual TCRs with disease status, and machine learning to predict cytomegalovirus infection status. Results and caveats for the whole study, not just this receptor: A few of the identified cytomegalovirus-associated TCR beta chains were confirmed in vitro to be specific for cytomegalovirus antigens. It was suggested by the authors that the approach could potentially be generalized to other disease states and immunological phenotypes. In both the original and validation cohorts, the classifier was reported to diagnose cytomegalovirus status with high specificity and sensitivity. A later analysis had no HLA typing for the validation cohort, so co-occurrence there was scored across all 110 or so repertoires. Most TCR sequences were seen in very few donors, while some public TCRs were found in many individuals. In a later analysis, TCRs clustered in the first cohort were found to also tend to co-occur in the approximately 120 validation repertoires, with approximately 95% of cluster scores above 0. The study listed 170 or so TCR beta chains as associated with cytomegalovirus.

Concerning this clone: Which antigen it targets is not known. The input lacks base qualities; no much larger clone sits a single base away.

The method behind the library was the immunoSEQ multiplex PCR assay. The original methods were these. A statistical classification framework was built to diagnose cytomegalovirus status from the catalog of TCR beta chain sequences. TCRdb provides this immuneACCESS table in a form limited to in-frame rearrangements. Some clones are lacking; in checked studies, under half of them reflect an unresolved V gene, and why the rest are absent is not known. V and J calls and clone size are copied from that table; D and trimming were computed from the DNA. Counted in this sample were 90,000 to 130,000 clones; 90% to 96% of them appeared once. The biggest ten clones account for under 0.75% of the sample. The CDR3 contains 15 residues, cysteine and phenylalanine counted. CDR3 DNA is the only sequence kept; it has 45 bases, read in frame from the first base. The trim is 0 bases for V and 0 bases for J, with a gap of 8 bases between the germline ends. The germline V gene yields SGHAT for CDR1 and FQNNGV for CDR2.

Donors formed part of the validation cohort, which comprised 120 subjects and was distinct from the first cohort of 550 to 850 subjects. This chain is built from TRBV11-2 and TRBJ1-2; no D gene can be assigned with confidence. The origin of this receptor is a woman between 18 and 29 years old in good health and CMV-seronegative. Source material: PBMCs. The CDR3 region has the sequence CASSLEAVSNYGYTF. The DNA sequence follows: TGTGCCAGCAGCTTAGAGGCGGTCTCTAACTATGGCTACACCTTC.